This T cell receptor beta chain was captured in a study of blood T cell repertoires in COVID-19 (dated by TCRdb to the early 2020s). About the full investigation: Collaborator samples came from the United States, Italy and Spain and covered acute and convalescent phases of COVID-19. The prospective study material was composed of cDNA or gDNA derived from T cells, B-cell-depleted T cells, or PBMCs. Subjects who had been exposed to COVID-19, were actively infected with it, or had recovered from it provided the deeply sampled blood TCRbeta repertoires that made up the dataset. Where HLA class I and class II types were available, the types were taken from metadata supplied by the sample provider, not from assay-based typing. The repertoires were released in a freely available public database intended as a resource for research on the immune response to SARS-CoV-2. Samples were obtained from the ongoing ImmuneRACE study (first 160 participants) and from 1,200 or so subjects provided by 6 global collaborators. A de-identified subject ID, COVID-19 status, age in years and sex were almost always included in the sample metadata. The investigation overall reported the following: The quantity of clinical and demographic metadata differed by source and by participant and was supplied without curation.

Participants in the prospective study were aged roughly 18 to 89 years, lived in some 24 United States geographic areas, and enrolled through a virtual design. Cohort assignment in the prospective study relied on participant-reported clinical history from a screening survey and a study questionnaire. Exposed participants were defined as having been in contact with someone with a PCR-confirmed or clinician-diagnosed COVID-19 case within 2 weeks of study entry. Mobile phlebotomists in the prospective study collected whole blood, serum and a nasopharyngeal or oropharyngeal swab from every participant. Participants in the prospective study had the option to provide additional blood draws and questionnaires over a roughly 2-month period. Blood samples from the prospective study were shipped frozen or at room temperature prior to DNA extraction. TCRbeta CDR3 regions were amplified from genomic DNA using the immunoSEQ Assay, a bias-controlled multiplex PCR. The paper's data handling went like this. Within the assay, amplification of reference gene primers was used to estimate how many nucleated cells each sample contained. To quantify the absolute abundance of each unique TCRbeta CDR3 rearrangement, sequence reads were collapsed and filtered. Productive Simpson clonality was computed per sample as the square root of Simpson's diversity index over productive rearrangements. The source is immuneACCESS, and TCRdb retained only in-frame sequences with V and J called. Part of the clones is not carried over; for the studies checked, unresolved V genes explain less than half of this, and the remainder is unexplained. The D gene and trimming were derived from the DNA, and the V and J assignments and clone size from that table. In this sample the table shows about 250,000 clones, roughly four fifths of which occur a single time. The top ten constitute 4.5% to 6% of the sample.

Concerning this clone: Its antigen is still unknown. No base qualities exist here, and no much larger clone lies one base off it.

The origin of this receptor is a man aged 40-50 years who had been exposed to COVID-19. Sequencing was performed on PBMCs or T cells enriched from blood (not recorded which).

The encoded CDR3 is CASSQLGQGGYEQYF. The base sequence is TGTGCCAGCTCACAACTCGGACAGGGGGGGTACGAGCAGTACTTC. Recombination joined TRBV18 with TRBJ2-7; 10 nucleotides in the junction match TRBD1. Ends trimmed: V by 4 bases, J by 4 bases; bases unmatched to a gene: 7. CDR1 and CDR2 are drawn from the germline V gene: KGHSH, LQKENI. From the cysteine up to the phenylalanine, the CDR3 has a length of 15 residues. This entry keeps only the CDR3 DNA: 45 bases, framed from base 1.